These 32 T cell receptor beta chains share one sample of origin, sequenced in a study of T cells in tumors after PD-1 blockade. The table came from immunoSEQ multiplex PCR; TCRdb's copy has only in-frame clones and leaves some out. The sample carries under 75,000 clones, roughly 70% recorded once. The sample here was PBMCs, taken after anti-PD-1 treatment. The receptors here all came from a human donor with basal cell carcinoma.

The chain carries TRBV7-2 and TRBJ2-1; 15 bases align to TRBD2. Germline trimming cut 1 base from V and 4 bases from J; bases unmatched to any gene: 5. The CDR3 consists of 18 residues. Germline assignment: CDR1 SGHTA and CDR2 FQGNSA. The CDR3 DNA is TGTGCCAGCAGCTTAGAGGGACTAGCGGGGGGAGTTTACAATGAGCAGTTCTTC. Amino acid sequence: CASSLEGLAGGVYNEQFF.

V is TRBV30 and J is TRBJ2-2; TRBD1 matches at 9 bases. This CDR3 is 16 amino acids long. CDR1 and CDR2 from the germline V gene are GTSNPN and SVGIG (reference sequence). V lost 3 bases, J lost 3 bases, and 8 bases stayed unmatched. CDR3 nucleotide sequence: TGTGCCTGGAGCCATCGGACAGGGGTTTACACCGGGGAGCTGTTTTTT. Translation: CAWSHRTGVYTGELFF.

CDR3 amino acids: CASSVELAGGTDTQYF. Written as DNA, the CDR3 is TGTGCCAGCAGCGTAGAACTAGCGGGGGGCACAGATACGCAGTATTTT. J is TRBJ2-3 and V is TRBV9; 11 nucleotides agree with TRBD2. The CDR3 totals 16 residues. Germline CDR1 and CDR2: SGDLS and YYNGEE. V shed 0 bases, J shed 1 base, and the junction held 1 base outside the gene matches.

The CDR3 region is CASSPRVAGGTSTDTQYF. The DNA for the CDR3 is TGTGCCAGCAGCCCAAGAGTAGCGGGGGGGACTAGCACAGATACGCAGTATTTT. The V gene is TRBV5-4, the J gene TRBJ2-3; TRBD2 agrees at 11 bases. V shed 4 bases, J shed 0 bases, and the junction held 10 bases outside the gene matches. There are 18 residues in the CDR3. Germline assignment: CDR1 SGHNT and CDR2 YYREEE (reference sequence).

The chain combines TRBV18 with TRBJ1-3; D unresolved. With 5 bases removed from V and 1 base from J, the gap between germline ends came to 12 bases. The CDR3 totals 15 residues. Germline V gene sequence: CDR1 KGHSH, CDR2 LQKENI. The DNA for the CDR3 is TGTGCCAGCTCAGCTACAGTTATATCTGGAAACACCATATATTTT. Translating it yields CASSATVISGNTIYF.

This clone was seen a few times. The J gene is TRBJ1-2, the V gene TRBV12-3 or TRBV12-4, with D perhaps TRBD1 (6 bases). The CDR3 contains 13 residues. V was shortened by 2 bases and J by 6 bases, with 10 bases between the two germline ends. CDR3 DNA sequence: TGTGCCAGCAGTTTAAGGGGGGTGAATGGCTACACCTTC. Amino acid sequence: CASSLRGVNGYTF.

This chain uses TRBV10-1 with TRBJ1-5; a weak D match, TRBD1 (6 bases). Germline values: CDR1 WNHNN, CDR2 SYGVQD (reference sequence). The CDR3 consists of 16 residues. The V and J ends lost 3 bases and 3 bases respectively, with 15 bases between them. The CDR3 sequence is CASSDIRGGNNQPQHF. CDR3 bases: TGCGCCAGCAGTGATATAAGGGGGGGCAACAATCAGCCCCAGCATTTT.

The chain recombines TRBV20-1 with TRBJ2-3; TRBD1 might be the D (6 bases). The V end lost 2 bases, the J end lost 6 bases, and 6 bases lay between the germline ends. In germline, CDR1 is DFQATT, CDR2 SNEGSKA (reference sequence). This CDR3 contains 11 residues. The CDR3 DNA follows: TGCAGTGCTAGAAGGGGGGATACGCAGTATTTT. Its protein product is CSARRGDTQYF.

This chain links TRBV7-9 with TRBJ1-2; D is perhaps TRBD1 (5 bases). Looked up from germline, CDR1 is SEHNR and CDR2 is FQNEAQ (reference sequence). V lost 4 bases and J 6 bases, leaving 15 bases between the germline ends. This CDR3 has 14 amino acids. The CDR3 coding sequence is TGTGCCAGCAGCTCCGGTCAGGGTGGTAATGGCTACACCTTC. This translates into CASSSGQGGNGYTF.

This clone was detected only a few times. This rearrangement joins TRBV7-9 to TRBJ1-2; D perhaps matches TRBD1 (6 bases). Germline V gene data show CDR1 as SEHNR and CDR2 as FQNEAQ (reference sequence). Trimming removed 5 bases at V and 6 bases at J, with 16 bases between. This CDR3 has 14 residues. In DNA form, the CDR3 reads TGTGCCAGCAGCCAAGTAGGGGGAGGGGATGGCTACACCTTC. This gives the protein CASSQVGGGDGYTF.

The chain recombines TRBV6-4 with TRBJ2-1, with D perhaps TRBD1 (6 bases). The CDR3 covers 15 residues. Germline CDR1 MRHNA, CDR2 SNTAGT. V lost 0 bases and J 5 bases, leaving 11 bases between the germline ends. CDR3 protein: CASSDSGRGHNEQFF. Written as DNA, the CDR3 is TGTGCCAGCAGTGACTCGGGCAGGGGACACAATGAGCAGTTCTTC.

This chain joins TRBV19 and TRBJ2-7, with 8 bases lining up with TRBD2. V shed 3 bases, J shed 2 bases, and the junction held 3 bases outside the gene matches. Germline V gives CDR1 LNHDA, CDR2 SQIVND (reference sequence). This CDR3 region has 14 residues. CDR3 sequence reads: CASSIGGGTYEQYF. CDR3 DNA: TGTGCCAGTAGTATCGGCGGGGGGACCTACGAGCAGTACTTC.

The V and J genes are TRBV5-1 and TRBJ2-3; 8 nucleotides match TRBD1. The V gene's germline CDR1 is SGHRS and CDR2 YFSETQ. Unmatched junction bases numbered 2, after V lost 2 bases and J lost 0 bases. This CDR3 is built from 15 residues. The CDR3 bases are TGCGCCAGCAGCTTCCAGGGGGCTAGCACAGATACGCAGTATTTT. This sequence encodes CASSFQGASTDTQYF.

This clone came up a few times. CDR3 in DNA: TGTGCCAGCTCGTCCCCAGGGACAGGGTCCACCAAGGTGCAGTTCTTC. Amino acids: CASSSPGTGSTKVQFF. The chain recombines TRBV18 with TRBJ2-1; 9 bases line up with TRBD1. The germline gives CDR1 KGHSH, CDR2 LQKENI. With 6 bases clipped from V and 12 bases from J, the junction kept 18 bases outside the gene matches. The CDR3 length is 16 residues.

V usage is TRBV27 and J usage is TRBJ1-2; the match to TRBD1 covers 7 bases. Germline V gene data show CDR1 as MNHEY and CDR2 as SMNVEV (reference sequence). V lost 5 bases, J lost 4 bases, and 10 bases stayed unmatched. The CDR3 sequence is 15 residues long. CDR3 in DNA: TGTGCCAGCAGTCCCGACAGGGCCAAAAGCTATGGCTACACCTTC. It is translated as CASSPDRAKSYGYTF.

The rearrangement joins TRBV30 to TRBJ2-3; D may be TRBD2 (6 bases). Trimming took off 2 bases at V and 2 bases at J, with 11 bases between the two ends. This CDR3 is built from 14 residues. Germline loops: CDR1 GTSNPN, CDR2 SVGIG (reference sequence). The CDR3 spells CAWSRRGNTDTQYF. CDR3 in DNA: TGTGCCTGGAGTAGACGGGGGAACACAGATACGCAGTATTTT.

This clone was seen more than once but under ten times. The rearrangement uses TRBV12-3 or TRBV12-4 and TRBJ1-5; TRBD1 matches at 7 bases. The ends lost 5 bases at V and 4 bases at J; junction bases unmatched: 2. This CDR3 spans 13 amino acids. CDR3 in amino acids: CASSEQGNQPQHF. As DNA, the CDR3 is TGTGCCAGCAGTGAACAGGGGAATCAGCCCCAGCATTTT.

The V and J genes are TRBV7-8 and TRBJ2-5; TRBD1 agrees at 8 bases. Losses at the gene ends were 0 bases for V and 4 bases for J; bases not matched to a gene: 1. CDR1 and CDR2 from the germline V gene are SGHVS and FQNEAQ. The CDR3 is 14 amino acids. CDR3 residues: CASSLATGAETQYF. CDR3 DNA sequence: TGTGCCAGCAGCTTAGCGACAGGGGCAGAGACCCAGTACTTC.

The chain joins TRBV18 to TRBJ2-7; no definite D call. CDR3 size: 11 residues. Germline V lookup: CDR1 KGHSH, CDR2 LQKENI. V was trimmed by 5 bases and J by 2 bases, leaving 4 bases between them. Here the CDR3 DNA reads TGTGCCAGCTCAGCTACCTACGAGCAGTACTTC. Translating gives CASSATYEQYF.

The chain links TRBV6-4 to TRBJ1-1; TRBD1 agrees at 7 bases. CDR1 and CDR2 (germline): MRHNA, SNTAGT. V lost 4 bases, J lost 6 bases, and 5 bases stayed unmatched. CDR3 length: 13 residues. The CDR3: CASSVDRRAEAFF. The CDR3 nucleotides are TGTGCCAGCAGTGTGGACAGGCGGGCTGAAGCTTTCTTT.

As DNA, the CDR3 is TGTGCCAGCAGCTTAGGAACGACGGGGTGGGGAAGGGACACTGAAGCTTTCTTT. Its protein is CASSLGTTGWGRDTEAFF. The gene calls are TRBV7-2 and TRBJ1-1; no firm D call. CDR1 and CDR2 from the germline V gene are SGHTA and FQGNSA. The CDR3 loop spans 18 amino acids. Trimming removed 1 base from V and 3 bases from J, with 21 bases in between. The entire variable domain, with the rest obtained from reference TRBV7-2 and TRBJ1-1, is as follows: GAGVSQSPSNKVTEKGKDVELRCDPISGHTALYWYRQSLGQGLEFLIYFQGNSAPDKSGLPSDRFSAERTGGSVSTLTIQRTQQEDSAVYLCASSLGTTGWGRDTEAFFGQGTRLTVV.

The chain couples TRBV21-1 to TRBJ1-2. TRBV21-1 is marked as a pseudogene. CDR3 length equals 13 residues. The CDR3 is CASTLPVGNGYTF. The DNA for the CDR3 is TGTGCCAGCACCCTGCCGGTCGGTAATGGCTACACCTTC.

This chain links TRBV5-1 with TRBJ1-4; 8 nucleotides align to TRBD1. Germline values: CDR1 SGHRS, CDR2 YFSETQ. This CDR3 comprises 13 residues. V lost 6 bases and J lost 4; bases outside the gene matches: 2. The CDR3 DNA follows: TGCGCCAGCAAACAGGGGGATAATGAAAAACTGTTTTTT. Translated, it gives CASKQGDNEKLFF. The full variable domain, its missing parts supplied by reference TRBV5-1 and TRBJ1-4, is KAGVTQTPRYLIKTRGQQVTLSCSPISGHRSVSWYQQTPGQGLQFLFEYFSETQRNKGNFPGRFSGRQFSNSRSEMNVSTLELGDSALYLCASKQGDNEKLFFGSGTQLSVL.

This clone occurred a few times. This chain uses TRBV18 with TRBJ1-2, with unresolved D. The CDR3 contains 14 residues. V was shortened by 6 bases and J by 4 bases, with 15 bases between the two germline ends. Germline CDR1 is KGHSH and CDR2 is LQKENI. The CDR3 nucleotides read TGTGCCAGCTCCAAGGAGACCGGATTCTATGGCTACACCTTC. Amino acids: CASSKETGFYGYTF.

CDR3 nucleotide sequence: TGTGCCAGCAGCCAAAGCCCCTGGGGTAACACCGGGGAGCTGTTTTTT. Translating gives CASSQSPWGNTGELFF. The V and J genes are TRBV14 and TRBJ2-2; D gene uncertain. Trimming stripped 2 bases from V and 2 bases from J, with 12 bases between. The length of the CDR3 is 16 residues. The germline V gene encodes CDR1 SGHDN and CDR2 FVKESK.

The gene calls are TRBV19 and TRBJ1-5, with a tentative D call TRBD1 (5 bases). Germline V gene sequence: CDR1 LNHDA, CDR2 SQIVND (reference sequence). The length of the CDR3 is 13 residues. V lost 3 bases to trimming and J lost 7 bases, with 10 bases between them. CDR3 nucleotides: TGTGCCAGTAGTATCCCCAGGGAACAGCCCCAGCATTTT. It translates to CASSIPREQPQHF.

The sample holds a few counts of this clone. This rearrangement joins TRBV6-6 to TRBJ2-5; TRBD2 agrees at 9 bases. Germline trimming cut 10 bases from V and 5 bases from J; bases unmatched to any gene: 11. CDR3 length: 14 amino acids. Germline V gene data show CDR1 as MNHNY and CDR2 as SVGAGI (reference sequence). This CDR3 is CATRGLAGPETQYF. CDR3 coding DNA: TGTGCCACCCGAGGGCTAGCGGGGCCGGAGACCCAGTACTTC.

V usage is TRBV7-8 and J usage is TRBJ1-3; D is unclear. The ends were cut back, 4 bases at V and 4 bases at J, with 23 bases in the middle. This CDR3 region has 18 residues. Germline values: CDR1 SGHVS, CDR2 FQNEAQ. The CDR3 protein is CASSSKRADTLNGNTIYF. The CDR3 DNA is TGTGCCAGCAGCTCTAAGAGGGCCGATACTCTAAACGGAAACACCATATATTTT.

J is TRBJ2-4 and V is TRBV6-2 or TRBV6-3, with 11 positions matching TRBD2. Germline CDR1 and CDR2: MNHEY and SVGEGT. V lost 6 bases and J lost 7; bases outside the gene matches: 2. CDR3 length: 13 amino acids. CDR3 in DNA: TGTGCCAGCAGCTTAGCGGGGGGGAACATTCAGTACTTC. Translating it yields CASSLAGGNIQYF.

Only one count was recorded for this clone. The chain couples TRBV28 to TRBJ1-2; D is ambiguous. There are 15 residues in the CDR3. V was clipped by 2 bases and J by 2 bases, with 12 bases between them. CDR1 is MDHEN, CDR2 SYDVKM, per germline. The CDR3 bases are TGTGCCAGCAGTTTAGAGGAATCCTTAAACTATGGCTACACCTTC. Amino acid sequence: CASSLEESLNYGYTF.

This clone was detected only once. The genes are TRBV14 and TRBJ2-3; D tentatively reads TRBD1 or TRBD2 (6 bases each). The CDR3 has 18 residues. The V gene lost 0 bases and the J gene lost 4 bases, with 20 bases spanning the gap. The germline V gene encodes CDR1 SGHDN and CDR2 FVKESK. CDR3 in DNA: TGTGCCAGCAGCCAAGAGGGTCGATTCGGGGGCAGATCAGATACGCAGTATTTT. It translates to CASSQEGRFGGRSDTQYF.

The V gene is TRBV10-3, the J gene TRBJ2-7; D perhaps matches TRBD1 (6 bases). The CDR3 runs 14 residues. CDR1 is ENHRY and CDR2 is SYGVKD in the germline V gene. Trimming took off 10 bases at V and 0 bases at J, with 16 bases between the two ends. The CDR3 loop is CATGPDSFSYEQYF. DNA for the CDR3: TGTGCCACCGGACCGGACAGTTTCTCCTACGAGCAGTACTTC.